Sequencing of this TCR beta chain was carried out in a study of beta chain features in type 1 diabetes. Expressed TCRB transcripts were sequenced because the isolated RNA had all been reverse transcribed beforehand. Sequencing used immunoSEQ multiplex PCR; TCRdb keeps in-frame clones, though not all of them. Among about 400,000 clones listed, approximately 12% were seen once. About this clone: Its target is not known.

Sorted CD4+ subsets: naive, central memory, regulatory, stem cell-like memory (CD45RO/CCR7/CD25/CD127/CD95/CD27 panel). Study-wide findings and caveats: Whether HLA type influences TCRB rearrangement remained unresolved here. TCRB CDR3s from Type 1 diabetes patients were moderately but significantly shorter in all four CD4+ subsets. The naive, central memory and Treg TCRB repertoires looked more alike in patients than they did in healthy donors. Patients with type 1 diabetes carried fewer insertions and had more deletions at their VDJ junctions.

This CDR3 region has 14 residues. Sequencing was done on a sample of naive CD4+ T cells from blood. This TCR derives from a woman under 30 with type 1 diabetes. The chain has TRBV21-1 and TRBJ1-6. TRBV21-1 is a known pseudogene. CDR3: CASSSPRLGSPLHF. The CDR3 DNA sequence: TGTGCCAGCAGCAGCCCCCGCCTCGGTTCACCCCTCCACTTT.